This record concerns one T cell receptor beta chain sequence. Generated by immunoSEQ multiplex PCR, the TCRdb table keeps only in-frame clones and is missing some. The sample includes 90,000 to 120,000 clones, approximately 92% of them seen just once. This specimen comes from a study of T cell responses to AZD1222 COVID-19 vaccine. CDR1 is SGHTA and CDR2 is FQGNSA in the germline V gene. The CDR3 sequence is 12 residues long. Between the trimmed V and J ends, which lost 5 bases and 2 bases, there was a span of 6 bases. The sample was peripheral blood, taken on day 0 of AZD1222 vaccination. The sequence was collected from an adult in good health. This chain uses TRBV7-2 with TRBJ1-2; D not resolved. CDR3 sequence (DNA): TGTGCCAGCAGCACTCGGAACTATGGCTACACCTTC. Translating gives CASSTRNYGYTF.